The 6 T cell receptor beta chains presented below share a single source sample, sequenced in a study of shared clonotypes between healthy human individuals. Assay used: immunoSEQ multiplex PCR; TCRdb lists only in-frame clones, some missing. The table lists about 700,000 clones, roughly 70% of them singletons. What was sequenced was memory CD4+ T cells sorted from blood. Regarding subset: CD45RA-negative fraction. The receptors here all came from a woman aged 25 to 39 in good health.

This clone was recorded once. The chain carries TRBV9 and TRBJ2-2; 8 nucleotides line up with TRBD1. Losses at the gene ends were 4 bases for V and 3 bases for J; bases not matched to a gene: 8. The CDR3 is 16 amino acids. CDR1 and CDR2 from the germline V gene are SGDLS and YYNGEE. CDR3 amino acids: CASSPEDRAYTGELFF. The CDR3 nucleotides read TGTGCCAGCAGCCCGGAGGACAGGGCCTACACCGGGGAGCTGTTTTTT.

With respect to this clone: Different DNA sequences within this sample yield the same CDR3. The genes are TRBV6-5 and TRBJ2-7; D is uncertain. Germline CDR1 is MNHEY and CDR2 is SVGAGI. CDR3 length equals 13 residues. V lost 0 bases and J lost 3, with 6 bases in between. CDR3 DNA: TGTGCCAGCAGTTACTCTCCTCTCTACGAGCAGTACTTC. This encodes CASSYSPLYEQYF.

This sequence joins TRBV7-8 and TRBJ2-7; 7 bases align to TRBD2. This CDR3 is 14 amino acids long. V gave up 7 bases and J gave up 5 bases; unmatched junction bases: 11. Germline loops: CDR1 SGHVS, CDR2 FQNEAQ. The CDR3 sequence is CASKVKRDIHEQYF. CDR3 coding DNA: TGTGCCAGCAAGGTCAAGCGGGATATCCACGAGCAGTACTTC. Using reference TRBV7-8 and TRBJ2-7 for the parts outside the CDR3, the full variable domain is GAGVSQSPRYKVAKRGQDVALRCDPISGHVSLFWYQQALGQGPEFLTYFQNEAQLDKSGLPSDRFFAERPEGSVSTLKIQRTQQEDSAVYLCASKVKRDIHEQYFGPGTRLTVT.

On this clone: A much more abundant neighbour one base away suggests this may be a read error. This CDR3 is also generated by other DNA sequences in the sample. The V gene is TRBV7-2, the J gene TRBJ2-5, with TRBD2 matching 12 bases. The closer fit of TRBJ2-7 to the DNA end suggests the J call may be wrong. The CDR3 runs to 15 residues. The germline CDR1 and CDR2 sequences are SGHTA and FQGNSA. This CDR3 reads CASSLTSGSSYEQYF. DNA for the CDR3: TGTGCCAGCAGCTTGACTAGCGGGAGCTCCTACGAGCAGTACTTC.

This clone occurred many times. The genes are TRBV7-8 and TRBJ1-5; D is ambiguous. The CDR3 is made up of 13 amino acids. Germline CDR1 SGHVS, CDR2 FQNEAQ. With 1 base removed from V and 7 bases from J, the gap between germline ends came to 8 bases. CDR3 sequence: CASSLDRRQPQHF. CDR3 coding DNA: TGTGCCAGCAGCTTAGACCGGAGACAGCCCCAGCATTTT.

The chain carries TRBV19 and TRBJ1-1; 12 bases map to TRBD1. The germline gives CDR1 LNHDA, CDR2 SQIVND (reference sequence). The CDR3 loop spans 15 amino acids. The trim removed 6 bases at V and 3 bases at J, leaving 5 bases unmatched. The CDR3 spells CASSGDRGLHTEAFF. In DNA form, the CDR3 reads TGTGCCAGTAGCGGGGACAGGGGGCTGCACACTGAAGCTTTCTTT.